This entry features one T cell receptor beta chain sequence. The antigen is undetermined. In germline, CDR1 is SGHTA, CDR2 FQGTGA. Trimming pared 0 bases from V and 5 bases from J, leaving 7 bases between. The CDR3 consists of 13 residues. This entry belongs to a study of cytomegalovirus exposure and HLA in healthy donors. General study results and limits: TCR beta sequences reportedly predicted most subjects' HLA-A and HLA-B alleles accurately. Rarity characterized most TCR sequences, yet some public TCRs appeared in many donors. With high specificity and sensitivity, the classifier reportedly diagnosed cytomegalovirus status.

60 Vbeta and 13 Jbeta primers were used in PCR. The authors' processing: Later work found tens of millions of unique TCR beta chains, with 10 million to 14 million shared. Profiled with immunoSEQ multiplex PCR; TCRdb holds only in-frame clones, not every one. V, J and clone size are those of that table, while D and trimming were read from the DNA. The profile shows some 160,000 clones, around 75% of them singletons. The clonotype was recovered from a man in his 60s in good health and CMV-seronegative. The J gene is TRBJ1-2, the V gene TRBV7-3; the D gene is possibly TRBD1 (5 bases). The sequenced material came from PBMCs. This chain's CDR3 is CASSLTGAYGYTF. CDR3 DNA: TGTGCCAGCAGCTTAACAGGGGCTTATGGCTACACCTTC.